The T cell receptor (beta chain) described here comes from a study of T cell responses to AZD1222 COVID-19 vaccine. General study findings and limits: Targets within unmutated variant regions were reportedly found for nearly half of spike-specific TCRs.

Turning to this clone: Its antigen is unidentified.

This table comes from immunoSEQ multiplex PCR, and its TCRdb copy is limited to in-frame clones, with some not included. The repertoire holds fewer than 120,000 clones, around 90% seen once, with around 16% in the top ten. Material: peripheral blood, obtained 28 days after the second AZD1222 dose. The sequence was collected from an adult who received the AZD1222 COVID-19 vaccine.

CDR3 protein: CASSQEARGLGSPLHF. The CDR3 bases are TGCGCCAGCAGCCAAGAGGCTCGGGGGCTAGGTTCACCCCTCCACTTT. J is TRBJ1-6 and V is TRBV4-1, with D possibly being TRBD1 (6 bases). CDR1 MGHRA and CDR2 YSYEKL come from the germline V gene. The CDR3 loop spans 16 amino acids. Trimming cost V 0 bases and J 9 bases, with 15 bases left between them.